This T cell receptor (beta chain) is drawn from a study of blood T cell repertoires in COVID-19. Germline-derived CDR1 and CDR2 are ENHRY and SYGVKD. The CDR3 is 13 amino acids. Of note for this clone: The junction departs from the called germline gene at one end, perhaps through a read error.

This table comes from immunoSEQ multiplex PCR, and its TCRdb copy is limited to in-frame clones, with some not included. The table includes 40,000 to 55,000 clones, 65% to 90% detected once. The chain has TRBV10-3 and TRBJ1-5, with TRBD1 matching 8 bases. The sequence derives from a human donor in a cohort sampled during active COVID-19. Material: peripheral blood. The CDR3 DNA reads TGTGCCGTCAGGGGGCAGGGCAATCAGCCCCAGCATTTT. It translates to CAVRGQGNQPQHF.